These T cell receptor beta chains were read from a single sample in a study of PD-1 blockade in classical Hodgkin lymphoma. Profiled with immunoSEQ multiplex PCR; TCRdb holds only in-frame clones, not every one. In the table there are 55,000 to 75,000 clones, 85% to 95% of which are singletons. The source material was peripheral blood mononuclear cells (PBMCs), sampled at baseline. The receptors shown here come from a human donor with classical Hodgkin lymphoma. Both conserved end residues are part of each CDR3.

j_call v_call cdr3_aa
TRBJ1-2 TRBV2 CASYIVSVEGYGYTF
TRBJ1-5 TRBV19 CASRINRGQPQHF
TRBJ2-7 TRBV30 CACTGQGSPQADQYF
TRBJ2-1 TRBV7-9 CASSTGQGISYNEQFF
TRBJ2-7 TRBV7-2 CASSLGAGGSYEQYF
TRBJ1-1 TRBV30 CAWRTGTGTEAFF
TRBJ2-7 TRBV6-5 CASSYSSGASSYEQYF
TRBJ2-1 TRBV11-2 CASSLDWAARGLFNEQFF
TRBJ1-1 TRBV2 CASSGGIFTEAFF
TRBJ2-3 TRBV4-1 CASSQGLGTRAADTQYF
TRBJ1-2 TRBV9 CASSSMGYSYGYTF